What follows describes a single TCR beta chain. Cohort allocation depended upon clinical history that participants reported. This table comes from immunoSEQ multiplex PCR, and its TCRdb copy is limited to in-frame clones, with some not included. Of 310,000 or so clones in the sample, about nine tenths were seen once. The data stem from a study of blood T cell repertoires in COVID-19. The TCR was taken from a young woman who had recovered from COVID-19. Input material: PBMCs or T cells enriched from blood (not recorded which).

CDR3 nucleotides: TGTGCCAGCAGCCCCGGGAGGGGTTACGAGCAGTACTTC. It yields the protein CASSPGRGYEQYF. The chain is built from TRBV28 and TRBJ2-7; 8 bases map to TRBD2. The CDR3 extends over 13 amino acids. Germline V gives CDR1 MDHEN, CDR2 SYDVKM. J was trimmed by 4 bases and V by 6 bases; bases with no gene match: 5.